This TCR beta chain was captured by sequencing in a study of T cell repertoires in cytomegalovirus infection. In the study overall: Carrying CMV and the relevant HLA type showed in public TCR beta signatures.

This CDR3 is built from 12 residues. Looked up from germline, CDR1 is SEHNR and CDR2 is FQNEAQ (reference sequence). The V and J ends lost 3 bases and 2 bases respectively, with 5 bases between them. Using its own MiXCR run on the reads, TCRdb lists one record per CDR3 protein. Altogether more than 250,000 distinct CDR3 sequences are present, roughly an eighth being singletons, with the ten largest covering 8.8%. Findings and caveats of the study: Totalled public TCR beta family frequency picked out people who carried CMV plus the relevant HLA. Clonotype analysis showed dominance of the ex vivo response by HLA-C-restricted CMV-specific TCR beta clonotypes.

This clonotype was detected many times. What it binds is unknown. The sequence was collected from a human donor in good health (CMV status not recorded). Some clones in this sample may be carry-over from other donors' samples. The V gene is TRBV7-9, the J gene TRBJ2-7; D is uncertain. The sample taken for sequencing was PBMCs. The CDR3 sequence is CASSFLTYEQYF. CDR3 nucleotides: TGTGCCAGCAGCTTCTTAACCTACGAGCAGTACTTC.